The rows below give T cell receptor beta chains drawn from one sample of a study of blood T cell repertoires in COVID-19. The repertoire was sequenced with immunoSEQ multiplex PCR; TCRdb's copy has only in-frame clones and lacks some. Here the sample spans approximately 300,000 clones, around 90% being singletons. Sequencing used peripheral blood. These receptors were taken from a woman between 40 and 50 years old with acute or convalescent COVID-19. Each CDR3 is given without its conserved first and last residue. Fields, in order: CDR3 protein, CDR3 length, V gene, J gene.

CDR3aa: ASKGRGSTDTQY
len: 12
v_gene: TRBV19
j_gene: TRBJ2-3

CDR3aa: ASSYGTTRAGGELF
len: 14
v_gene: TRBV6-5
j_gene: TRBJ2-2

CDR3aa: ASSYVQGAMNTEAF
len: 14
v_gene: TRBV6-2/TRBV6-3
j_gene: TRBJ1-1

CDR3aa: AINGQMNTEAF
len: 11
v_gene: TRBV10-3
j_gene: TRBJ1-1

CDR3aa: ASGAGVTNYGYT
len: 12
v_gene: TRBV12-5
j_gene: TRBJ1-2

CDR3aa: AWRGHFNGELF
len: 11
v_gene: TRBV30
j_gene: TRBJ2-2

CDR3aa: ASSPGTSGGAKTQY
len: 14
v_gene: TRBV5-1
j_gene: TRBJ2-5

CDR3aa: ASSDGQFNQPQH
len: 12
v_gene: TRBV6-1
j_gene: TRBJ1-5

CDR3aa: ASSFDGYYGYT
len: 11
v_gene: TRBV5-5
j_gene: TRBJ1-2

CDR3aa: ASTLTGISGNTIY
len: 13
v_gene: TRBV5-1
j_gene: TRBJ1-3

CDR3aa: ASSSRDRPNSPLH
len: 13
v_gene: TRBV7-9
j_gene: TRBJ1-6

CDR3aa: ASSTGLARTDTQY
len: 13
v_gene: TRBV5-1
j_gene: TRBJ2-3

CDR3aa: ASSIDSGSFYGYT
len: 13
v_gene: TRBV19
j_gene: TRBJ1-2

CDR3aa: ATSFPRDRGSYNEQF
len: 15
v_gene: TRBV24-1
j_gene: TRBJ2-1

CDR3aa: ASSYGATGYEIGYT
len: 14
v_gene: TRBV6-6
j_gene: TRBJ1-2

CDR3aa: ASSLDRGYGYT
len: 11
v_gene: TRBV5-6
j_gene: TRBJ1-2

CDR3aa: ASSEIWGGPKTYNEQF
len: 16
v_gene: TRBV6-1
j_gene: TRBJ2-1